The clone carrying this TCR beta chain was seen many times. Its antigen is unidentified. cDNA molecules, individually, were tagged with unique molecular identifiers. MiXCR was run by TCRdb on the 5' RACE reads, yielding one entry per CDR3 protein. The data contain tens of thousands of distinct CDR3 sequences, around 13% of them singletons. Germline CDR1 reads MNHEY; CDR2 reads SVGEGT. The CDR3 extends over 14 amino acids. V was pared by 5 bases and J by 6 bases, with 17 bases between. This record belongs to a study of early T cells in non-severe SARS-CoV-2 infection. Turning to the study itself: The input, bulk RNA from unsorted whole blood, was sequenced, and chains were unpaired.

Study conclusions and caveats: VDJdb matches were skewed toward anti-spike CD8 T cell responses.

The receptor was derived from an adult who was a healthcare worker with PCR-confirmed SARS-CoV-2 infection or an uninfected control (not recorded which). The sequencing sample was made of whole blood. This rearrangement joins TRBV6-2 or TRBV6-3 to TRBJ2-7, with a possible D match to TRBD1 (6 bases). CDR3 region: CASSTALTGREQYF. CDR3 nucleotide sequence: TGTGCCAGCAGTACCGCTCTAACAGGGCGCGAGCAGTACTTC.